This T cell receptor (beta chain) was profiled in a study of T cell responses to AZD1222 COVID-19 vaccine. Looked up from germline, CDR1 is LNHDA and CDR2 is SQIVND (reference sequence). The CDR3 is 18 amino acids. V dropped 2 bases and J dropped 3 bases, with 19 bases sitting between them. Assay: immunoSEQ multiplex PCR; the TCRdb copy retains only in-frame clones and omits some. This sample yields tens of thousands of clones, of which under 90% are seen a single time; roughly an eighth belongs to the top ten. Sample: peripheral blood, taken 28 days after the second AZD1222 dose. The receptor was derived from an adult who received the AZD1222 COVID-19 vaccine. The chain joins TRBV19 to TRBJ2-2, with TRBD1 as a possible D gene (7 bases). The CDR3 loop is CASSIQAGFRGDTGELFF. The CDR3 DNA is TGTGCCAGTAGTATACAGGCGGGGTTCAGGGGGGACACCGGGGAGCTGTTTTTT.